This T cell receptor (beta chain) was retrieved from a study of T cells in localized non-small cell lung cancer. Study-level results: Uninvolved adjacent lung had higher T cell clonality than tumor and all other tissues.

The CDR3 contains 16 residues. J lost 4 bases, V lost 4 bases, and 12 bases had no gene match. CDR1 LNHDA and CDR2 SQIVND come from the germline V gene (reference sequence). On this clone itself: The antigen is not known.

TCRdb's table, derived via immunoSEQ multiplex PCR, lists solely in-frame clones and lacks some. The sample has about 82,000 clones, less than 85% seen once. This chain uses TRBV19 with TRBJ2-7; 8 bases agree with TRBD1. This TCR derives from a man aged 40 to 70 with stage II squamous cell lung carcinoma. The source material was PBMCs, sampled before any cancer treatment. The CDR3 region is CASSTRTGRVSYEQYF. Written as DNA, the CDR3 is TGTGCCAGTAGTACCCGGACAGGGCGAGTCTCGTACGAGCAGTACTTC.